The 14 T cell receptor beta chains below were found in one sample sequenced in a study of memory CD8 T cells in hepatitis C reinfection. Assay used: immunoSEQ multiplex PCR; TCRdb lists only in-frame clones, some missing. The sample lists around 47,000 clones; more than 75% were seen once. The time point denotes: peak reinfection, 3 to 8 weeks after reinfection detection. TCR sequencing was done directly ex vivo on sorted cells, without expansion in vitro. Source material: naive CD8+ T cells sorted from blood. The source is a man aged 18 to 30 with hepatitis C virus infection.

V usage is TRBV5-1 and J usage is TRBJ2-7, with D maybe TRBD2 (6 bases). The CDR3 contains 14 residues. The germline V and J ends were trimmed by 8 bases and 0 bases, with 15 bases remaining between them. The germline V gene has CDR1 SGHRS and CDR2 YFSETQ. This CDR3 reads CASSPDGSSYEQYF. The CDR3 nucleotides read TGCGCCAGTAGTCCGGACGGGAGCTCCTACGAGCAGTACTTC.

The J gene is TRBJ1-1, the V gene TRBV6-6; D might be TRBD1 (6 bases). This CDR3 comprises 14 residues. The V end was cut by 7 bases, the J end by 1 base, with 13 bases between. CDR1 is MNHNY and CDR2 is SVGAGI in the germline V gene (reference sequence). The CDR3 nucleotides are TGTGCCAGCATGAGCCAGGGGACGAACACTGAAGCTTTCTTT. As protein: CASMSQGTNTEAFF.

This chain's CDR3 is CASRVDRGGTEAFF. The CDR3 nucleotides read TGCGCCAGCAGGGTAGACAGGGGGGGAACTGAAGCTTTCTTT. The V gene is TRBV4-1, the J gene TRBJ1-1, with 9 bases lining up with TRBD1. The CDR3 sequence is 14 residues long. V lost 6 bases to trimming and J lost 5 bases; unmatched junction nucleotides: 7. In germline, CDR1 is MGHRA, CDR2 YSYEKL.

J is TRBJ2-6 and V is TRBV5-6; D possibly corresponds to TRBD1 (5 bases). This CDR3 is 16 amino acids long. V gave up 3 bases and J gave up 4 bases, with 14 bases separating them. Germline V gene sequence: CDR1 SGHDT, CDR2 YYEEEE. CDR3 coding DNA: TGTGCCAGCAGCTCTCCCAGGGAATCCGGGGCCAACGTCCTGACTTTC. Protein product: CASSSPRESGANVLTF.

This clone was counted between two and nine times. This chain connects TRBV13 to TRBJ2-1; 9 bases map to TRBD1. V trimming: 5 bases; J trimming: 3 bases; junction bases outside the gene matches: 11. This CDR3 region has 17 residues. The germline V gene encodes CDR1 PRHDT and CDR2 FYEKMQ (reference sequence). This CDR3 reads CASSPAQGAIGYNEQFF. The CDR3 coding sequence is TGTGCCAGCAGCCCCGCACAGGGGGCGATCGGCTACAATGAGCAGTTCTTC.

The chain is built from TRBV4-1 and TRBJ2-3; the match to TRBD2 covers 7 bases. CDR1 is MGHRA, CDR2 YSYEKL, per germline. The CDR3 is made up of 16 amino acids. Germline trimming cut 0 bases from V and 2 bases from J; bases unmatched to any gene: 5. In DNA form, the CDR3 reads TGCGCCAGCAGCCAAGAAAGGCGGGGGAACACAGATACGCAGTATTTT. Translating gives CASSQERRGNTDTQYF.

This clone was seen a single time. The chain joins TRBV7-6 to TRBJ2-3, with 12 bases fitting TRBD2. The CDR3 runs 16 residues. The junction had 8 bases not matched to a gene; V was cut back by 7 bases and J by 3 bases. CDR1 and CDR2 (germline): SGHVS, FNYEAQ. The CDR3 region is CASTNLAGGTTDTQYF. Here the CDR3 DNA reads TGTGCCAGCACCAACCTAGCGGGAGGGACGACAGATACGCAGTATTTT.

This sequence joins TRBV29-1 and TRBJ2-3; unclear D gene. V lost 1 base and J lost 0, with 5 bases in between. The CDR3 covers 13 residues. Germline V gene lookup returns CDR1 SQVTM and CDR2 ANQGSEA. In nucleotides, the CDR3 is TGCAGCGTTGAAGCGTCTAGCACAGATACGCAGTATTTT. It encodes CSVEASSTDTQYF.

The chain joins TRBV5-4 to TRBJ1-2, with 8 bases fitting TRBD1. With 8 bases clipped from V and 8 bases from J, the junction kept 11 bases outside the gene matches. Germline V gene data show CDR1 as SGHNT and CDR2 as YYREEE (reference sequence). The CDR3 consists of 13 residues. CDR3 sequence reads: CASLRPTGDGYTF. In nucleotides, the CDR3 is TGTGCCAGTCTAAGGCCGACAGGGGACGGCTACACCTTC.

CDR3 loop: CASSTGVSGRAGNEQFF. CDR3 nucleotide sequence: TGTGCCAGCAGCACAGGTGTGAGCGGGAGGGCCGGGAATGAGCAGTTCTTC. This chain connects TRBV11-2 to TRBJ2-1, with 10 positions matching TRBD2. Per germline, CDR1 SGHAT and CDR2 FQNNGV. CDR3 length: 17 amino acids. With 5 bases clipped from V and 7 bases from J, the junction kept 14 bases outside the gene matches.

The chain has TRBV19 and TRBJ2-7; TRBD1 is a possible D gene (5 bases). Germline CDR1 is LNHDA and CDR2 is SQIVND (reference sequence). Trimming stripped 3 bases from V and 3 bases from J, with 21 bases between. The length of the CDR3 is 17 residues. The CDR3 sequence is CASSIVIVGQTDYEQYF. The DNA for the CDR3 is TGTGCCAGTAGTATCGTAATTGTGGGGCAAACCGACTACGAGCAGTACTTC.

J is TRBJ1-1 and V is TRBV28; TRBD1 matches at 10 bases. The CDR3 has 16 residues. Germline V gene lookup returns CDR1 MDHEN and CDR2 SYDVKM. Unmatched junction bases numbered 8, after V lost 3 bases and J lost 4 bases. The CDR3 coding sequence is TGTGCCAGCAGTTTCCCCCGGACAGGGGGAAGCACTGAAGCTTTCTTT. Its protein product is CASSFPRTGGSTEAFF.

The V gene is TRBV7-9, the J gene TRBJ1-5; the D gene is possibly TRBD1 (5 bases). The CDR3 is made up of 16 amino acids. Trimming removed 4 bases from V and 3 bases from J, with 16 bases in between. Germline CDR1 and CDR2: SEHNR and FQNEAQ (reference sequence). CDR3 protein: CASSSSFDSSNQPQHF. CDR3 sequence (DNA): TGTGCCAGCAGCTCATCTTTCGACAGCTCCAATCAGCCCCAGCATTTT.

The rearrangement joins TRBV2 to TRBJ1-1; tentatively, D is TRBD1 (6 bases). Germline CDR1 SNHLY, CDR2 FYNNEI. CDR3 size: 15 residues. V gave up 1 base and J gave up 3 bases, with 12 bases separating them. The CDR3 here is CASSEGGGVYTEAFF. The DNA of the CDR3 is TGTGCCAGCAGTGAAGGAGGGGGAGTGTACACTGAAGCTTTCTTT.